The 14 T cell receptor beta chains below all came from one sample that was sequenced in a study of HIV-infected patients and healthy controls. No cell fractionation was done, so the repertoire covers all unsorted peripheral blood T cells. cDNA was made from about 510 ng RNA using alpha and beta constant primers. Separate chain-specific third strand synthesis with multiplexing indices produced the alpha and beta libraries. TCRdb itself ran the 5' RACE reads through MiXCR, one entry per CDR3 protein. The table includes around 11,000 distinct CDR3 sequences, under 11% detected once. The starting material was blood, obtained before antiretroviral therapy. The origin of the receptors is an adult with HIV infection.

The genes are TRBV12-3 or TRBV12-4 and TRBJ2-1; 9 nucleotides align to TRBD1. The CDR3 spans 17 residues. The junction had 16 bases not matched to a gene; V was cut back by 5 bases and J by 8 bases. The CDR3, as DNA: TGTGCCAGCAGTCCAGTAGGGATGGGACAGGGTTTCTATGAGCAGTTCTTC. It specifies CASSPVGMGQGFYEQFF.

This clonotype was seen many times. The chain has TRBV18 and TRBJ2-1; 11 bases line up with TRBD2. The CDR3 runs 18 residues. Trimming at V came to 1 base and at J to 8 bases, leaving 13 bases not matched to a gene. The V gene's germline CDR1 is KGHSH and CDR2 LQKENI. Written as DNA, the CDR3 is TGTGCCAGCTCACCACTAGCGGGAGGGCCCTTCGGATATGATGAGCAGTTCTTC. Encoded protein: CASSPLAGGPFGYDEQFF.

Sample share makes this clonotype medium-sized (0.01 to 0.1%). The V and J genes are TRBV6-2 or TRBV6-3 and TRBJ2-2; no clear D gene. Germline V lookup: CDR1 MNHEY, CDR2 SVGEGT. The CDR3 covers 14 residues. Trimming removed 2 bases from V and 7 bases from J, with 11 bases in between. The CDR3 nucleotides read TGTGCCAGCAGTTACCACGGGTTTGGCGGGGAGCTGTTTTTT. Translation gives CASSYHGFGGELFF.

This clonotype was observed many times. The CDR3 protein is CASSEGRSSYNEQFF. CDR3 nucleotides: TGTGCCAGCAGCGAAGGACGGAGCTCCTACAATGAGCAGTTCTTC. The V call is TRBV7-3, the J call TRBJ2-1; D gene uncertain. The CDR3 consists of 15 residues. Between the trimmed V and J ends, which lost 5 bases and 0 bases, there was a span of 11 bases. Germline CDR1 reads SGHTA; CDR2 reads FQGTGA.

This clonotype has ten or more counts. The gene calls are TRBV20-1 and TRBJ1-1; 8 bases line up with TRBD1. Losses at the gene ends were 0 bases for V and 6 bases for J; bases not matched to a gene: 6. The CDR3 sequence is 14 residues long. Per the germline V gene, CDR1 is DFQATT and CDR2 is SNEGSKA (reference sequence). The CDR3 DNA is TGCAGTGCTAGAGACCCGACAGGGGTCGCTGAAGCTTTCTTT. Translated, it gives CSARDPTGVAEAFF.

This clonotype was observed many times. The CDR3 loop is CASSSIEKETQYF. The CDR3 coding sequence is TGTGCCAGCAGCTCGATAGAAAAAGAGACCCAGTACTTC. This chain connects TRBV7-2 to TRBJ2-5; unclear D gene. CDR3 length: 13 residues. Germline assignment: CDR1 SGHTA and CDR2 FQGNSA. V lost 4 bases and J lost 3, with 9 bases in between.

This clonotype was seen at least ten times. The chain joins TRBV6-1 to TRBJ1-5; D perhaps matches TRBD1 (5 bases). V was shortened by 2 bases and J by 5 bases, with 19 bases between the two germline ends. Germline lookup yields CDR1 MNHNS and CDR2 SASEGT. CDR3 length: 17 residues. The CDR3 DNA reads TGTGCCAGCAGTGAATCTCCCAAGAGGGGTGGGGATCAGCCCCAGCATTTT. Protein sequence: CASSESPKRGGDQPQHF.

This clonotype occurred many times. The rearrangement uses TRBV7-2 and TRBJ2-7; D is uncertain. V was trimmed by 2 bases and J by 1 base, leaving 3 bases between them. The germline V gene encodes CDR1 SGHTA and CDR2 FQGNSA. The CDR3 is 12 residues long. This CDR3 reads CASSLSSYEQYF. The CDR3 DNA sequence: TGTGCCAGCAGCTTAAGTTCCTACGAGCAGTACTTC.

There are many counts of this clonotype. The chain combines TRBV7-6 with TRBJ1-5; TRBD1 is a possible D gene (5 bases). Trimming took 5 bases from V and 9 from J, leaving 14 bases between them. Germline CDR1 reads SGHVS; CDR2 reads FNYEAQ. This CDR3 region has 13 residues. Here the CDR3 DNA reads TGTGCCAGCAGCCCTAGCCAGGGTTGGCCCCAGCATTTT. Translated: CASSPSQGWPQHF.

This clonotype has ten or more counts. The chain carries TRBV7-2 and TRBJ2-3, with D unclear. V dropped 1 base and J dropped 2 bases, with 7 bases sitting between them. In germline, CDR1 is SGHTA, CDR2 FQGNSA. This CDR3 has 14 residues. The CDR3: CASSLVSSTDTQYF. Here the CDR3 DNA reads TGTGCCAGCAGCTTAGTATCATCCACAGATACGCAGTATTTT.

This clonotype was counted many times. The chain carries TRBV7-8 and TRBJ2-1, with TRBD2 identical over 8 bases. Germline trimming cut 3 bases from V and 6 bases from J; bases unmatched to any gene: 7. CDR1 SGHVS and CDR2 FQNEAQ come from the germline V gene. The CDR3 is 15 residues long. CDR3 region: CASSFAGLEGNEQFF. In nucleotides, the CDR3 is TGTGCCAGCAGCTTCGCGGGACTAGAGGGCAATGAGCAGTTCTTC. Complete variable domain (other parts from reference TRBV7-8 and TRBJ2-1): GAGVSQSPRYKVAKRGQDVALRCDPISGHVSLFWYQQALGQGPEFLTYFQNEAQLDKSGLPSDRFFAERPEGSVSTLKIQRTQQEDSAVYLCASSFAGLEGNEQFFGPGTRLTVL.

The rearrangement joins TRBV7-6 to TRBJ2-1, with D tentatively TRBD1 (5 bases). Trimming shortened V by 5 bases and J by 4 bases, and 9 bases separated the two germline ends. Germline V gene lookup returns CDR1 SGHVS and CDR2 FNYEAQ. CDR3 length: 13 residues. CDR3 coding DNA: TGTGCCAGCAGCCCGACAGATTACAATGAGCAGTTCTTC. Its translation is CASSPTDYNEQFF.

The chain uses TRBV7-9 and TRBJ1-2; D unresolved. V dropped 2 bases and J dropped 12 bases, with 13 bases sitting between them. The CDR3 runs to 12 residues. Germline V lookup: CDR1 SEHNR, CDR2 FQNEAQ (reference sequence). The CDR3 bases are TGTGCCAGCAGCTTATCCGGAGTCGACGACACCTTC. Its translation is CASSLSGVDDTF.

The chain uses TRBV9 and TRBJ2-2, with TRBD1 matching over 7 bases. V shed 0 bases and J 1 base; nucleotides not matched to a gene: 3. CDR1 and CDR2 (germline): SGDLS, YYNGEE. This CDR3 contains 16 residues. The CDR3 nucleotides read TGTGCCAGCAGCGTAGGAACAGGGGTGAACACCGGGGAGCTGTTTTTT. Translation gives CASSVGTGVNTGELFF.